This TCR beta chain was obtained from a study of T cell repertoires in cytomegalovirus infection. Study summary: HLA-C-restricted CMV epitopes, recently identified, and well-studied HLA-B-restricted ones were used by the study. In public TCR beta signatures, there were indications of both CMV infection and matching HLA type. Points from the study as a whole: HLA-C-restricted TCR beta clonotypes specific for CMV led the ex vivo response.

This clonotype appeared a few times. The antigen is undetermined. There are 14 residues in the CDR3. V lost 1 base and J lost 2, with 8 bases in between. TCRdb fed the reads into MiXCR, producing one record per CDR3 protein. The repertoire holds 200,000 to 250,000 distinct CDR3 sequences, about 38% seen once, with around 64% in the top ten. This receptor was taken from a human donor in good health (CMV status not recorded). Some clones in this sample may be carry-over from other donors' samples. The sequences come from CD8+ T cells from cultured PBMCs, collected from culture after CMV antigen stimulation. This chain uses TRBV12-3 or TRBV12-4 with TRBJ2-5; D is unresolved. This CDR3 reads CASSLVGWQETQYF. The DNA of the CDR3 is TGTGCCAGCAGTTTAGTGGGCTGGCAAGAGACCCAGTACTTC.